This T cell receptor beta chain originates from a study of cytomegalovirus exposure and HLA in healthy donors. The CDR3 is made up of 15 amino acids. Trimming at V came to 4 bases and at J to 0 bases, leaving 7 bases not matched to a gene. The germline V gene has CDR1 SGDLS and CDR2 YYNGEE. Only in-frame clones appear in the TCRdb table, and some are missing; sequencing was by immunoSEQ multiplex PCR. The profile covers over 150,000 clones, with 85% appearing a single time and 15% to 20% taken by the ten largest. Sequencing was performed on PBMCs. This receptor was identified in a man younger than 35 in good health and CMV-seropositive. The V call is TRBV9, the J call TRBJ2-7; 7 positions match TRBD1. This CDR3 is CASSTGQAISYEQYF. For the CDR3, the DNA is TGTGCCAGCAGCACCGGACAGGCGATCTCCTACGAGCAGTACTTC.